This entry lists 21 T cell receptor beta chains sequenced from one sample in a study of T-cell memory formation after mild COVID-19. TCRdb reanalysed the 5' RACE reads using MiXCR and keeps one entry per CDR3 protein. The data hold 270,000 or so distinct CDR3 sequences, with about a sixth observed a single time. Sequencing was carried out using PBMCs or a T cell subset sorted from them (not recorded which). The source of these receptors is a man between 18 and 35 years old who had mild COVID-19 (a few samples of this study predate the infection). Cell type and time point are not known.

This clonotype was observed a few times. The gene calls are TRBV5-1 and TRBJ2-3, with D unresolved. Germline V gene data show CDR1 as SGHRS and CDR2 as YFSETQ. V shed 1 base and J shed 8 bases, with 8 bases lying between them. This CDR3 has 12 residues. The DNA for the CDR3 is TGCGCCAGCAGCTTGTATGGGTTTACGCAGTATTTT. Translation: CASSLYGFTQYF.

The rearrangement links TRBV10-3 to TRBJ1-5, with D unclear. The CDR3 runs to 10 residues. Trimming took 4 bases from V and 8 from J, leaving 3 bases between them. Germline V gene data show CDR1 as ENHRY and CDR2 as SYGVKD. The CDR3 protein is CAISGKPQHF. Written as DNA, the CDR3 is TGTGCCATCAGTGGTAAGCCCCAGCATTTT.

V gene TRBV5-1 combines with J gene TRBJ2-3, with TRBD2 matching 9 bases. The V gene's germline CDR1 is SGHRS and CDR2 YFSETQ. CDR3 length: 14 amino acids. With 4 bases clipped from V and 10 bases from J, the junction kept 10 bases outside the gene matches. The CDR3 loop reads CASSRSGGGAPQYF. In nucleotides, the CDR3 is TGCGCCAGCAGCCGTAGCGGGGGTGGGGCTCCGCAGTATTTT. The whole variable domain, filled in from reference TRBV5-1 and TRBJ2-3, reads KAGVTQTPRYLIKTRGQQVTLSCSPISGHRSVSWYQQTPGQGLQFLFEYFSETQRNKGNFPGRFSGRQFSNSRSEMNVSTLELGDSALYLCASSRSGGGAPQYFGPGTRLTVL.

The chain joins TRBV7-2 to TRBJ2-1, with D uncertain. The V end was cut by 5 bases, the J end by 6 bases, with 14 bases between. Germline V gene data show CDR1 as SGHTA and CDR2 as FQGNSA. The CDR3 has 14 residues. CDR3 DNA sequence: TGTGCCAGCAGCCCTAGGCAAGTAACCAATGAGCAGTTCTTC. It encodes CASSPRQVTNEQFF.

The rearrangement joins TRBV28 to TRBJ2-2; TRBD1 matches 9 bases. The CDR3 extends over 16 amino acids. In germline, CDR1 is MDHEN, CDR2 SYDVKM. The trim removed 6 bases at V and 1 base at J, leaving 6 bases unmatched. The CDR3 DNA follows: TGTGCCAGCAGAGGACAGGGGTCACGGAACACCGGGGAGCTGTTTTTT. The encoded protein is CASRGQGSRNTGELFF.

The chain recombines TRBV14 with TRBJ1-1; no clear D gene. The germline CDR1 and CDR2 sequences are SGHDN and FVKESK. CDR3 length equals 13 residues. V lost 4 bases and J lost 7, with 13 bases in between. The chain's CDR3 is CASSPRLDGEAFF. DNA for the CDR3: TGTGCCAGCAGCCCCCGTTTAGATGGTGAAGCTTTCTTT.

This clonotype appeared many times. V is TRBV7-9 and J is TRBJ1-1; the D is unclear. The CDR3 sequence is 12 residues long. Per germline, CDR1 SEHNR and CDR2 FQNEAQ (reference sequence). The ends were cut back, 3 bases at V and 0 bases at J, with 2 bases in the middle. The CDR3 DNA is TGTGCCAGCAGCTTGATGAACACTGAAGCTTTCTTT. This gives the protein CASSLMNTEAFF.

This clonotype was counted between two and nine times. The rearrangement uses TRBV6-2 or TRBV6-3 and TRBJ2-3; 11 positions match TRBD2. The length of the CDR3 is 17 residues. Germline CDR1 reads MNHEY; CDR2 reads SVGEGT. The J segment lost 3 bases and the V segment lost 2 bases, leaving 7 bases of the junction unmatched. The CDR3 nucleotides are TGTGCCAGCAGTTACCCCCTAGCGGGGGGTCGGACAGATACGCAGTATTTT. Its translation: CASSYPLAGGRTDTQYF.

This clonotype was seen ten or more times. The chain recombines TRBV20-1 with TRBJ2-7, with D perhaps being TRBD1 or TRBD2 (5 bases each). Trimming cost V 4 bases and J 7 bases, with 26 bases left between them. The CDR3 covers 16 residues. Germline CDR1 DFQATT, CDR2 SNEGSKA (reference sequence). The CDR3 here is CSAMGERWGSLREQYF. Here the CDR3 DNA reads TGCAGTGCTATGGGGGAACGTTGGGGATCTCTACGTGAGCAGTACTTC.

This clonotype was observed a few times. This chain joins TRBV4-3 and TRBJ2-5; 9 bases are a match to TRBD2. In germline, CDR1 is LGHNA, CDR2 YSLEER. The CDR3 runs to 17 residues. V shed 1 base and J 1 base; nucleotides not matched to a gene: 7. CDR3 coding DNA: TGCGCCAGCAGCCAAGTTGCTGCAGCGGGGGGCCAAGAGACCCAGTACTTC. Translated: CASSQVAAAGGQETQYF.

This CDR3 reads CASRLAGGNEQFF. For the CDR3, the DNA is TGCGCCAGCAGGCTAGCGGGGGGGAATGAGCAGTTCTTC. The rearrangement joins TRBV4-3 to TRBJ2-1, with 12 nucleotides matching TRBD2. Germline V gene lookup returns CDR1 LGHNA and CDR2 YSLEER. The CDR3 runs 13 residues. V was clipped by 6 bases and J by 7 bases; unmatched bases: 1.

There are a few counts of this clonotype. The rearrangement links TRBV3-1 to TRBJ2-5; 9 nucleotides match TRBD2. The trim removed 3 bases at V and 10 bases at J, leaving 12 bases unmatched. Germline V gene data show CDR1 as LGHDT and CDR2 as YNNKEL (reference sequence). CDR3 length: 15 amino acids. DNA of the CDR3: TGTGCCAGCAGCCAGGATTTAGCGGGGGCCCGGGACCAGTACTTC. The encoded protein is CASSQDLAGARDQYF.

This clonotype occurred a few times. CDR3 sequence (DNA): TGCGCCAGCAGGACTAGCGAAGGAACAGATACGCAGTATTTT. Translated, it gives CASRTSEGTDTQYF. This chain links TRBV10-2 with TRBJ2-3, with TRBD2 matching 8 bases. CDR1 and CDR2 (germline): WSHSY, SAAADI. CDR3 length: 14 amino acids. The trim removed 6 bases at V and 3 bases at J, leaving 5 bases unmatched.

This clonotype was detected only a few times. The chain's CDR3 is CASSQALGQERDYGYTF. Written as DNA, the CDR3 is TGCGCCAGCAGCCAAGCTCTGGGACAGGAGAGGGACTATGGCTACACCTTC. The chain uses TRBV4-3 and TRBJ1-2, with TRBD1 matching 8 bases. Trimming removed 1 base from V and 3 bases from J; junction bases left unmatched: 10. Germline V gives CDR1 LGHNA, CDR2 YSLEER. The CDR3 loop spans 17 amino acids.

The DNA of the CDR3 is TGTGCCATCAGTGAGCAGGGGAGCAATCAGCCCCAGCATTTT. As protein: CAISEQGSNQPQHF. This chain links TRBV10-3 with TRBJ1-5; D is perhaps TRBD1 (6 bases). Germline V gene data show CDR1 as ENHRY and CDR2 as SYGVKD. The V end was cut by 2 bases, the J end by 1 base, with 6 bases between. This CDR3 spans 14 amino acids.

This chain links TRBV5-1 with TRBJ2-5; D unresolved. The CDR3 contains 12 residues. The germline V gene encodes CDR1 SGHRS and CDR2 YFSETQ. The V end was cut by 4 bases, the J end by 6 bases, with 10 bases between. The CDR3 DNA follows: TGCGCCAGCAGCCCCGAGTCTAAGACCCAGTACTTC. It encodes CASSPESKTQYF. Variable domain in full (rest from reference TRBV5-1 and TRBJ2-5): KAGVTQTPRYLIKTRGQQVTLSCSPISGHRSVSWYQQTPGQGLQFLFEYFSETQRNKGNFPGRFSGRQFSNSRSEMNVSTLELGDSALYLCASSPESKTQYFGPGTRLLVL.

Only a few counts were recorded for this clonotype. This sequence joins TRBV29-1 and TRBJ1-2; D not certain. This CDR3 is 11 amino acids long. Trimming pared 6 bases from V and 5 bases from J, leaving 10 bases between. Germline lookup yields CDR1 SQVTM and CDR2 ANQGSEA. The DNA for the CDR3 is TGCAGCGTAGACACAGCATATGGCTACACCTTC. Amino acid sequence: CSVDTAYGYTF.

This clonotype was counted a few times. The chain couples TRBV5-8 to TRBJ2-3; TRBD2 is a possible D gene (5 bases). The CDR3 extends over 13 amino acids. In germline, CDR1 is SGHTS, CDR2 YDEGEE. Deletions cut 1 base from V and 3 bases from J, with 6 bases between. In DNA, the CDR3 is TGTGCCAGCAGCTTGAGGAGGACAGATACGCAGTATTTT. Protein sequence: CASSLRRTDTQYF.

V gene TRBV10-2 combines with J gene TRBJ2-3; 9 nucleotides align to TRBD2. CDR3 length equals 15 residues. V lost 8 bases and J lost 4; bases outside the gene matches: 10. The germline gives CDR1 WSHSY, CDR2 SAAADI. CDR3 bases: TGCGCCAGCGGATTAGCGGGGGTCGAGGCAGATACGCAGTATTTT. Translation: CASGLAGVEADTQYF.

The V and J genes are TRBV4-1 and TRBJ2-3, with D perhaps given as TRBD1 or TRBD2 (5 bases each). Germline CDR1 MGHRA, CDR2 YSYEKL. The CDR3 is 16 residues long. V shed 4 bases and J shed 6 bases, with 20 bases lying between them. Here the CDR3 DNA reads TGCGCCAGCAGCCGATGGGGACCCGCGCCCGGGGATACGCAGTATTTT. Encoded protein: CASSRWGPAPGDTQYF.

V gene TRBV7-6 combines with J gene TRBJ2-3, with a tentative D call TRBD2 (5 bases). Germline-derived CDR1 and CDR2 are SGHVS and FNYEAQ. The CDR3 consists of 16 residues. Trimming removed 2 bases from V and 2 bases from J, with 14 bases in between. CDR3 amino acids: CASSLLRGLDTDTQYF. The CDR3 bases are TGTGCCAGCAGCTTATTGCGAGGGTTGGACACAGATACGCAGTATTTT.